Detailed here is one T cell receptor (beta chain). The junction and the germline gene differ at one end; a read error may be behind it. The sample originates from a study of preoperative IRX-2 immunotherapy in early breast cancer. As for treatment: preoperative locoregional IRX-2 cytokine immunotherapy. Samples came from a phase Ib trial of preoperative locoregional IRX-2 cytokine immunotherapy. Method: immunoSEQ multiplex PCR; TCRdb's copy keeps in-frame clones and lacks some. Here the sample spans 4,000 or so clones, approximately 67% being singletons. CDR1 is MNHGY and CDR2 is SAAAGT in the germline V gene. The length of the CDR3 is 15 residues.

The source of this sequence is a human donor with breast cancer. Sample: tumor tissue, taken after IRX-2 immunotherapy. The chain links TRBV6-8 to TRBJ1-1; TRBD1 matches at 8 bases. This chain's CDR3 is CASSDSAGGLTEAFF. CDR3 nucleotide sequence: TGTGCCAGCAGTGACTCGGCAGGGGGCTTGACTGAAGCTTTCTTT.